The 13 T cell receptor beta chains reported below all come from one sample, sequenced in a study of T cell changes during pregnancy in multiple sclerosis. The assay was immunoSEQ multiplex PCR, and TCRdb's table has in-frame clones only and misses some. Seen here are tens of thousands of clones, 90% to 95% observed once, and the top ten hold about 1.8%. The specimen was peripheral blood, collected after pregnancy. All receptors derive from a female donor with multiple sclerosis, enrolled in a pregnancy study.

This clone was found once. The gene calls are TRBV28 and TRBJ1-2, with TRBD1 matching 10 bases. CDR1 MDHEN and CDR2 SYDVKM come from the germline V gene. Germline trimming cut 4 bases from V and 7 bases from J; bases unmatched to any gene: 15. CDR3 length equals 17 residues. The CDR3 DNA sequence: TGTGCCAGCAGTTCCGCCGGGACAGGGGAGGGTGGCGGTGGCTACACCTTC. It is translated as CASSSAGTGEGGGGYTF.

The chain links TRBV27 to TRBJ2-1; 8 bases align to TRBD2. The CDR3 covers 15 residues. The V gene end was trimmed by 6 bases and the J gene end by 1 base; junction bases not matched to a gene: 5. Germline CDR1 is MNHEY and CDR2 is SMNVEV (reference sequence). As DNA, the CDR3 is TGTGCCAGCAGAACTAGCGGCCGATCCTACAATGAGCAGTTCTTC. Translation gives CASRTSGRSYNEQFF.

The chain uses TRBV6-5 and TRBJ2-5, with 10 nucleotides matching TRBD2. Trimming removed 4 bases from V and 5 bases from J; junction bases left unmatched: 1. Germline V gene data show CDR1 as MNHEY and CDR2 as SVGAGI. This CDR3 has 13 residues. The CDR3 DNA follows: TGTGCCAGCAGTTTTAGCGGGAGGGAGACCCAGTACTTC. This sequence encodes CASSFSGRETQYF.

This clone came up once. This chain links TRBV4-2 with TRBJ2-2; a possible D gene is TRBD1 (5 bases). Germline lookup yields CDR1 LGHNA and CDR2 YNFKEQ. V shed 0 bases and J shed 0 bases, with 14 bases lying between them. The CDR3 runs to 18 residues. This CDR3 reads CASSQDLPGLTNTGELFF. The CDR3 DNA reads as TGTGCCAGCAGCCAAGATCTACCAGGGTTGACGAACACCGGGGAGCTGTTTTTT.

Written as DNA, the CDR3 is TGCGCCAGCAGCCAAGAGAGGAACACCGGGGAGCTGTTTTTT. This sequence encodes CASSQERNTGELFF. V is TRBV4-3 and J is TRBJ2-2; D is undetermined. V gave up 0 bases and J gave up 1 base, with 3 bases separating them. This CDR3 has 14 amino acids. Germline CDR1 is LGHNA and CDR2 is YSLEER.

This sequence joins TRBV29-1 and TRBJ1-1; D gene ambiguous. Germline CDR1 SQVTM, CDR2 ANQGSEA. The CDR3 sequence is 14 residues long. Deletions cut 4 bases from V and 3 bases from J, with 15 bases between. The CDR3 here is CSVVRPPPDTEAFF. The CDR3 bases are TGCAGCGTTGTTCGTCCACCGCCGGACACTGAAGCTTTCTTT.

In its sample, this clone was seen a few times. This rearrangement joins TRBV28 to TRBJ1-1, with TRBD1 as a possible D gene (5 bases). There are 12 residues in the CDR3. The V and J ends lost 1 base and 9 bases respectively, with 9 bases between them. Germline assignment: CDR1 MDHEN and CDR2 SYDVKM. In DNA, the CDR3 is TGTGCCAGCAGTTTATCCCCAGGGAAAGCTTTCTTT. Its protein is CASSLSPGKAFF.

The rearrangement links TRBV9 to TRBJ1-3, with D possibly TRBD1 on 6 matching bases. CDR1 and CDR2 (germline): SGDLS, YYNGEE. V dropped 3 bases and J dropped 16 bases, with 20 bases sitting between them. The CDR3 is 13 amino acids. The CDR3 reads CASSDPWGGPLYF. The DNA for the CDR3 is TGTGCCAGCAGCGACCCCTGGGGGGGCCCCTTGTATTTT.

This chain connects TRBV29-1 to TRBJ2-5; 7 bases line up with TRBD1. Germline V lookup: CDR1 SQVTM, CDR2 ANQGSEA. V shed 8 bases and J 2 bases; nucleotides not matched to a gene: 5. The CDR3 has 12 amino acids. The CDR3 bases are TGCAGCACGGGGACAGAACAAGAGACCCAGTACTTC. Translated: CSTGTEQETQYF. The full variable domain, its missing parts supplied by reference TRBV29-1 and TRBJ2-5, is SAVISQKPSRDICQRGTSLTIQCQVDSQVTMMFWYRQQPGQSLTLIATANQGSEATYESGFVIDKFPISRPNLTFSTLTVSNMSPEDSSIYLCSTGTEQETQYFGPGTRLLVL.

This clone occurred once. This chain links TRBV19 with TRBJ2-7, with D perhaps TRBD1 (5 bases). The CDR3 loop spans 13 amino acids. V was clipped by 3 bases and J by 0 bases, with 6 bases between them. The V gene's germline CDR1 is LNHDA and CDR2 SQIVND (reference sequence). CDR3 sequence: CASSMDISYEQYF. The CDR3 DNA reads TGTGCCAGTAGTATGGACATCTCCTACGAGCAGTACTTC.

V is TRBV9 and J is TRBJ2-1, with 7 nucleotides matching TRBD1. Losses at the gene ends were 2 bases for V and 4 bases for J; bases not matched to a gene: 3. The CDR3 extends over 14 amino acids. CDR1 is SGDLS and CDR2 is YYNGEE in the germline V gene. DNA for the CDR3: TGTGCCAGCAGCGTGGGGACAGTTTACAATGAGCAGTTCTTC. It codes for CASSVGTVYNEQFF.

Written as DNA, the CDR3 is TGTGCCAGCAGCCCCCTCGCAGGTACTGAAGCTTTCTTT. Encoded protein: CASSPLAGTEAFF. The J gene is TRBJ1-1, the V gene TRBV11-1; the D is unclear. V was shortened by 5 bases and J by 5 bases, with 12 bases between the two germline ends. The CDR3 totals 13 residues. Germline V gene sequence: CDR1 SGHAT, CDR2 FQDESV (reference sequence).

This sequence joins TRBV15 and TRBJ1-5; D unclear. Germline V gives CDR1 LNHNV, CDR2 YYDKDF (reference sequence). Trimming removed 8 bases at V and 5 bases at J, with 19 bases between. The CDR3 is made up of 15 amino acids. This CDR3 reads CATGGPRISDQPQHF. CDR3 sequence (DNA): TGTGCCACCGGAGGGCCCCGCATCTCAGATCAGCCCCAGCATTTT.